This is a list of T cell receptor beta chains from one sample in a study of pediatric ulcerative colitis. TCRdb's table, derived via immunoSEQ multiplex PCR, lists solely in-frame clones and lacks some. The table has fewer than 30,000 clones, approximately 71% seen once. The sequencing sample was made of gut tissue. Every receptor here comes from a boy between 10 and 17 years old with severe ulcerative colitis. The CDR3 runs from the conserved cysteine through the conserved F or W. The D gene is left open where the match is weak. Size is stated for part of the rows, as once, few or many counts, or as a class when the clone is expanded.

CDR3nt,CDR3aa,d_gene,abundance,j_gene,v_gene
TGCAGCGTTGCGCGTACTGAAGCTTTCTTT,CSVARTEAFF,NA,NA,TRBJ1-1,TRBV29-1
TGTGCCAGTAGTAAGTTCCCGTCAGGCGAAGCTTTCTTT,CASSKFPSGEAFF,NA,few,TRBJ1-1,TRBV19
TGTGCCAGCTCACCCATGGCGGGGTCCGCTGAAGCTTTCTTT,CASSPMAGSAEAFF,NA,NA,TRBJ1-1,TRBV18
TGTGCCAGCACCCCTGTATCCGGGAACACCGGGGAGCTGTTTTTT,CASTPVSGNTGELFF,NA,NA,TRBJ2-2,TRBV2
TGTGCCAGCAGCGTTTTAGCGGGAGGGCGCAATGAGCAGTTCTTC,CASSVLAGGRNEQFF,TRBD2,few,TRBJ2-1,TRBV9
TGTGCCAGCAGCTTAGTTCAGGACGAGCAGTACTTC,CASSLVQDEQYF,NA,NA,TRBJ2-7,TRBV7-9
TGTGCCAGCAGCTTAGGATACGCAAAGTTGGATACGCAGTATTTT,CASSLGYAKLDTQYF,NA,NA,TRBJ2-3,TRBV11-2
TGTGCCAGCAGCTTAGACGGCAAGGGAAATTTGTATGGCTACACCTTC,CASSLDGKGNLYGYTF,NA,few,TRBJ1-2,TRBV13
TGTGCCAGCAGCTTGCTATCCAACAGGGAGGGGGATACGCAGTATTTT,CASSLLSNREGDTQYF,NA,NA,TRBJ2-3,TRBV5-4
TGCGCCAGCACAAGGGCATTCCTAGCGGGAGTAGAGACCCAGTACTTC,CASTRAFLAGVETQYF,TRBD2,NA,TRBJ2-5,TRBV5-1
TGTGCCACCAGCAGAGGTTGGGAGGGCCGTTCCTACGAGCAGTACTTC,CATSRGWEGRSYEQYF,TRBD2,NA,TRBJ2-7,TRBV15
TGTGCCAGCAGCTTTACAGGGGTGAGGACAGATACGCAGTATTTT,CASSFTGVRTDTQYF,TRBD1,NA,TRBJ2-3,TRBV7-2
TGTGCCAGCAGCTTCGGGGAGGCTTACAATGAGCAGTTCTTC,CASSFGEAYNEQFF,NA,once,TRBJ2-1,TRBV5-4
TGCGCCAGCAGTCCGAGGGGCGGCACAGATACGCAGTATTTT,CASSPRGGTDTQYF,NA,once,TRBJ2-3,TRBV23-1
TGTGCCAGCAGCTTCGGTTCCGGGACTAGAGTCAATGAGCAGTTCTTC,CASSFGSGTRVNEQFF,TRBD2,NA,TRBJ2-1,TRBV7-2
TGTGCCAGCAGCCTGGGAATGAAGGCCGGGGAGCTGTTTTTT,CASSLGMKAGELFF,NA,few,TRBJ2-2,TRBV9
TGTGCCAGTAGCTTAGCCGGGACCTTAAACACCATATATTTT,CASSLAGTLNTIYF,NA,NA,TRBJ1-3,TRBV19
TGTGCCAGCTCACCGACAGGGCTGACTGAAGCTTTCTTT,CASSPTGLTEAFF,TRBD1,NA,TRBJ1-1,TRBV18
TGTGCCAGCAACTCCAGACCTCTTCAAAACACTGAAGCTTTCTTT,CASNSRPLQNTEAFF,NA,few,TRBJ1-1,TRBV27
TGTGCCAGCAGCGTAGGCCAGGTCTTTTTGAATACGCAGTATTTT,CASSVGQVFLNTQYF,NA,NA,TRBJ2-3,TRBV9
TGCGCCAGCAGTCCACGGAGGAGCGGGAGAGTTAACGAGCAGTACTTC,CASSPRRSGRVNEQYF,TRBD2,once,TRBJ2-7,TRBV23-1
TGTGCCAGCTCACCTCAGGGGGCGCAGAACACTGAAGCTTTCTTT,CASSPQGAQNTEAFF,TRBD1,once,TRBJ1-1,TRBV18
TGTGCCAGCAGTGTAGGCCCTTGGGGGATGGCGGACGAGCAGTACTTC,CASSVGPWGMADEQYF,NA,NA,TRBJ2-7,TRBV2
TGTGCCAGCAGCTCGGCTACAGGGGGCGTCTACAATGAGCAGTTCTTC,CASSSATGGVYNEQFF,TRBD1,NA,TRBJ2-1,TRBV7-8
TGTGCCAGCAGCCTGGGACAGGGGGCAACCTACGAGCAGTACTTC,CASSLGQGATYEQYF,TRBD1,few,TRBJ2-7,TRBV9
TGCGCCAGCAGCCAAGTCCGGGGGGGTTACGAGCAGTACTTC,CASSQVRGGYEQYF,TRBD2,once,TRBJ2-7,TRBV4-1
TGTGCCAGCAGCCCTCAAGCTAGCGGGAACGACGAGCAGTACTTC,CASSPQASGNDEQYF,TRBD2,once,TRBJ2-7,TRBV11-2
TGTGCCAGCAGAGACCCAGGGTACGAGCAGTACTTC,CASRDPGYEQYF,NA,few,TRBJ2-7,TRBV6-1
TGTGCCAGCAGCTTAGACCGGTGGGCGTTCTCCTACAATGAGCAGTTCTTC,CASSLDRWAFSYNEQFF,NA,medium-sized,TRBJ2-1,TRBV7-2
TGTGCCAGTCAGCGACAGGGAGAATCCTACGAGCAGTACTTC,CASQRQGESYEQYF,TRBD1,NA,TRBJ2-7,TRBV27
TGTGCCAGCAGTTATAATAGCGGGAGTCTCTACAATGAGCAGTTCTTC,CASSYNSGSLYNEQFF,TRBD2,NA,TRBJ2-1,TRBV7-2
TGTGCCAGCAGTTGGGGCCTAGCGGGAGACGAGCAGTACTTC,CASSWGLAGDEQYF,TRBD2,NA,TRBJ2-7,TRBV27
TGTGCCAGCAGTGAGGTACAGAGCTCCTACAATGAGCAGTTCTTC,CASSEVQSSYNEQFF,NA,NA,TRBJ2-1,TRBV25-1
TGTGCCAGCTCCACCGGGGGGACGGACTATGGCTACACCTTC,CASSTGGTDYGYTF,NA,few,TRBJ1-2,TRBV18
TGTGCTAGCAGCTTAGACCGGAACAATGAGCAGTTCTTC,CASSLDRNNEQFF,NA,NA,TRBJ2-1,TRBV7-7
TGTGCCACTTCGGGGAACAGAGAGACCCAGTACTTC,CATSGNRETQYF,NA,few,TRBJ2-5,TRBV6-1
TGTGCCAGCAGCTTGTCGGGGGCTCAAGAGACCCAGTACTTC,CASSLSGAQETQYF,NA,NA,TRBJ2-5,TRBV5-6
TGTGCCAGCAGCGAACCCGAGACTAGCGGTGTTGTCGGGGATACGCAGTATTTT,CASSEPETSGVVGDTQYF,TRBD2,NA,TRBJ2-3,TRBV9
TGCGCCAGCAGCTTGGCCGAGGCAGCTGGAAACACCATATATTTT,CASSLAEAAGNTIYF,NA,NA,TRBJ1-3,TRBV5-1
TGTGCCAGTAGTATAAAGGACAGGTTCTACAATGAGCAGTTCTTC,CASSIKDRFYNEQFF,TRBD1,NA,TRBJ2-1,TRBV19
TGTGCCAGCAGCTCACTAGCGTACACAGATACGCAGTATTTT,CASSSLAYTDTQYF,TRBD2,NA,TRBJ2-3,TRBV7-2
TGTGCCAGCAGTACTACAGGGAATGGCTACACCTTC,CASSTTGNGYTF,NA,NA,TRBJ1-2,TRBV5-6
TGTGCCAGCAGCTTGGTGCCAGGGGAGAACTATGGCTACACCTTC,CASSLVPGENYGYTF,NA,NA,TRBJ1-2,TRBV5-4
TGCGCCAGCAGCCTGCGACAGGGTGGGGCGAACACTGAAGCTTTCTTT,CASSLRQGGANTEAFF,TRBD1,NA,TRBJ1-1,TRBV4-1
TGTGCAAGTCGCTTAGTGCGGGAGGACGTACTATGCACAGATACGCAGTATTTT,CASRLVREDVLCTDTQYF,NA,few,TRBJ2-3,TRBV12-2
TGCAGCGTTGTTAGCACCGGGGAGCTGTTTTTT,CSVVSTGELFF,NA,few,TRBJ2-2,TRBV29-1
TGTGCCAGCAGCCCTTGGGGGGAGAGGTCCTACGAGCAGTACTTC,CASSPWGERSYEQYF,NA,few,TRBJ2-7,TRBV7-9
TGTGCCAGCAGCCCCCGCGAGGGACTGTACTACGAGCAGTACTTC,CASSPREGLYYEQYF,NA,NA,TRBJ2-7,TRBV2
TGTGCCAGTAGCCCAACTAGCGCGCCAAACAATGAGCAGTTCTTC,CASSPTSAPNNEQFF,TRBD2,NA,TRBJ2-1,TRBV19
TGTGCCTGGACGAGGCAGTTTACTGAAGCTTTCTTT,CAWTRQFTEAFF,NA,few,TRBJ1-1,TRBV30
TGCAGCGCTGTAGGAGCCCTTAACTCTGGAAACACCATATATTTT,CSAVGALNSGNTIYF,NA,few,TRBJ1-3,TRBV29-1
TGCGCCAGCAGCCAGGGTTCGACAGGCCCATACACCTTC,CASSQGSTGPYTF,NA,NA,TRBJ1-2,TRBV4-1
TGTGCCAGTAGTAGGGGACAGGGGGTCCACAATGAGCAGTTCTTC,CASSRGQGVHNEQFF,TRBD1,NA,TRBJ2-1,TRBV19
TGTGCCAGCAGTCAATTATCTGGTAGCTACACCTTC,CASSQLSGSYTF,NA,NA,TRBJ1-2,TRBV6-5
TGTGCCAGCAGGGACCACAGGGACACCGGGGAGCTGTTTTTT,CASRDHRDTGELFF,NA,NA,TRBJ2-2,TRBV25-1
TGCGCCAGCAGTGAGTCCACCAAGGGGCCATCCTCCTACGAGCAGTACTTC,CASSESTKGPSSYEQYF,NA,NA,TRBJ2-7,TRBV10-2
TGTGCCAGTGGGGGACAGGGGGCTACGATTAGCAATCAGCCCCAGCATTTT,CASGGQGATISNQPQHF,TRBD1,NA,TRBJ1-5,TRBV19
TGCGCCAGCAGCCAAGAACAGGGGTGGGGCGAGCAGTACTTC,CASSQEQGWGEQYF,TRBD1,NA,TRBJ2-7,TRBV4-3
TGTGCCAGCACCCAGACAGGGCCTAATGAAAAACTGTTTTTT,CASTQTGPNEKLFF,TRBD1,NA,TRBJ1-4,TRBV28